These 11 T cell receptor beta chains came from one sample sequenced in a study of blood T cell repertoires in COVID-19. Method: immunoSEQ multiplex PCR; TCRdb's copy keeps in-frame clones and lacks some. The profile covers over 90,000 clones, with approximately 90% appearing a single time and around 2% taken by the ten largest. The sequenced sample consisted of peripheral blood. Receptor source: a man between 45 and 60 years old with active COVID-19.

The chain has TRBV19 and TRBJ2-1; 7 positions agree with TRBD1. Germline V lookup: CDR1 LNHDA, CDR2 SQIVND (reference sequence). The V and J ends lost 3 bases and 7 bases, in that order; junction bases with no gene match: 9. The length of the CDR3 is 15 residues. In DNA, the CDR3 is TGTGCCAGTAGTATCGGTAGGGGGCCTTGGAATGAGCAGTTCTTC. It encodes CASSIGRGPWNEQFF.

This chain joins TRBV12-3 or TRBV12-4 and TRBJ1-1, with D possibly matching TRBD1 (5 bases). The V gene lost 4 bases and the J gene lost 7 bases, with 10 bases spanning the gap. This CDR3 comprises 12 residues. CDR3 DNA: TGTGCCAGCAGTTCAGACAGTTTTGAAGCTTTCTTT. Residues: CASSSDSFEAFF.

The rearrangement links TRBV3-1 (or the pseudogene TRBV3-2) to TRBJ1-6; no clear D gene. There are 12 residues in the CDR3. V dropped 8 bases and J dropped 7 bases, with 9 bases sitting between them. Germline V lookup: CDR1 LGHDT, CDR2 YNNKEL (reference sequence). The CDR3 protein is CASGNQNSPLHF. CDR3 bases: TGTGCCAGCGGCAATCAGAATTCACCCCTCCACTTT.

This chain uses TRBV7-2 with TRBJ2-7; 7 nucleotides line up with TRBD2. Germline assignment: CDR1 SGHTA and CDR2 FQGNSA. CDR3 size: 13 residues. Trimming took 3 bases from V and 5 from J; bases not matched to a gene: 4. In DNA form, the CDR3 reads TGTGCCAGCAGCTTCTACCGGGAGGACGAGCAGTACTTC. It encodes CASSFYREDEQYF. Full variable domain (rest looked up from reference TRBV7-2 and TRBJ2-7): GAGVSQSPSNKVTEKGKDVELRCDPISGHTALYWYRQSLGQGLEFLIYFQGNSAPDKSGLPSDRFSAERTGGSVSTLTIQRTQQEDSAVYLCASSFYREDEQYFGPGTRLTVT.

The chain links TRBV7-3 to TRBJ2-3; 10 bases line up with TRBD2. CDR1 SGHTA and CDR2 FQGTGA come from the germline V gene. CDR3 length: 14 amino acids. After removal of 9 bases from V and 1 base from J, the junction contained 4 bases not matched to a gene. Written as DNA, the CDR3 is TGTGCCAGTAAGCGGGGGGGCGGCACAGATACGCAGTATTTT. Its protein is CASKRGGGTDTQYF.

This chain connects TRBV10-3 to TRBJ1-2; D not certain. This CDR3 comprises 12 residues. Germline V CDR1 and CDR2: ENHRY, SYGVKD. V was clipped by 4 bases and J by 6 bases, with 9 bases between them. The CDR3 sequence: CAISGGRHGYTF. The CDR3 nucleotides read TGTGCCATCAGTGGCGGGCGTCATGGCTACACCTTC.

The chain employs TRBV27 and TRBJ2-4, with TRBD1 matching over 7 bases. Germline CDR1 reads MNHEY; CDR2 reads SMNVEV (reference sequence). With 1 base clipped from V and 5 bases from J, the junction kept 8 bases outside the gene matches. The CDR3 covers 16 residues. The CDR3 spells CASSLLARDRENIQYF. The CDR3 DNA sequence: TGTGCCAGCAGTTTATTGGCCCGGGACAGAGAAAACATTCAGTACTTC.

This clone was found a few times. The gene calls are TRBV7-8 and TRBJ1-5; 8 bases map to TRBD1. Germline V gives CDR1 SGHVS, CDR2 FQNEAQ. The length of the CDR3 is 15 residues. V was pared by 3 bases and J by 2 bases, with 3 bases of the junction left unmatched. The CDR3 DNA is TGTGCCAGCAGCTTGACAGGGGATGGCAATCAGCCCCAGCATTTT. Translated, it gives CASSLTGDGNQPQHF.

The V gene is TRBV11-2, the J gene TRBJ2-3; the D is unclear. Germline V gene sequence: CDR1 SGHAT, CDR2 FQNNGV. The V end lost 5 bases, the J end lost 1 base, and 16 bases lay between the germline ends. The CDR3 runs 16 residues. The CDR3 loop is CASSPASAVGTDTQYF. DNA for the CDR3: TGTGCCAGCAGCCCCGCCTCCGCTGTAGGCACAGATACGCAGTATTTT.

This chain uses TRBV19 with TRBJ1-5, with a tentative D call TRBD1 (5 bases). Trimming left V 3 bases short and J 0 bases short, with 9 bases between. Per the germline V gene, CDR1 is LNHDA and CDR2 is SQIVND (reference sequence). This CDR3 is 15 amino acids long. The DNA of the CDR3 is TGTGCCAGTAGTATTTGGGGGGATAGCAATCAGCCCCAGCATTTT. This translates into CASSIWGDSNQPQHF.

This clone was observed a handful of times. CDR3 sequence (DNA): TGTGCCAGCAGCCCCAGGGTGAACACCGGGGAGCTGTTTTTT. Protein product: CASSPRVNTGELFF. The chain carries TRBV9 and TRBJ2-2, with a tentative D call TRBD1 (5 bases). V lost 4 bases, J lost 1 base, and 8 bases lay in between. In germline, CDR1 is SGDLS, CDR2 YYNGEE. The CDR3 loop spans 14 amino acids.